This entry lists 12 T cell receptor beta chains sequenced from one sample in a study of cytomegalovirus exposure and HLA in healthy donors (dated by TCRdb to 2017 to 2019). Receptor libraries were prepared by the immunoSEQ multiplex PCR assay. For the multiplex PCR, a mixture combining 60 forward primers for TCR Vbeta segments and 13 reverse primers for TCR Jbeta segments was used. This is the immuneACCESS table as TCRdb keeps it, with only in-frame sequences that have V and J called. A part of the clones is gone; compared with another copy, unresolved V genes explain less than half, and the rest is unexplained. Recorded for this sample are some 250,000 clones; around 80% of them occurred a single time. Clones ranked in the top ten supply roughly 7.4% of the sample. The sequenced sample was PBMCs. The receptors were sampled from a woman aged 55 to 70 in good health and CMV-seropositive.

The chain recombines TRBV4-1 with TRBJ2-7, with 9 bases aligning to TRBD2. The germline V gene encodes CDR1 MGHRA and CDR2 YSYEKL. The V segment lost 3 bases and the J segment 4 bases; nucleotides outside the gene matches: 7. The CDR3 has 15 amino acids. The CDR3 sequence is CASSHRGLAGYEQYF. As DNA, the CDR3 is TGCGCCAGCAGCCACCGGGGACTAGCCGGTTACGAGCAGTACTTC.

This chain links TRBV18 with TRBJ1-2; D is perhaps TRBD1 (6 bases). Germline loops: CDR1 KGHSH, CDR2 LQKENI. The CDR3 runs 15 residues. The V end was cut by 4 bases, the J end by 2 bases, with 14 bases between. The CDR3 loop is CASSLPGQGNYGYTF. The DNA of the CDR3 is TGTGCCAGCTCACTTCCGGGACAAGGAAACTATGGCTACACCTTC.

This clone was counted a few times. V usage is TRBV27 and J usage is TRBJ1-1; 7 bases are a match to TRBD1. Germline CDR1 MNHEY, CDR2 SMNVEV (reference sequence). V was pared by 4 bases and J by 10 bases, with 15 bases of the junction left unmatched. The length of the CDR3 is 15 residues. The CDR3: CASSSDVQGRGRAFF. The CDR3 DNA is TGTGCCAGCAGTTCCGACGTACAGGGGAGAGGAAGAGCTTTCTTT.

The V and J genes are TRBV14 and TRBJ2-1; D perhaps matches TRBD1 (6 bases). CDR1 SGHDN and CDR2 FVKESK come from the germline V gene. The V end lost 4 bases, the J end lost 4 bases, and 20 bases lay between the germline ends. CDR3 length: 17 amino acids. The CDR3 coding sequence is TGTGCCAGCAGCCCATATCTGGACAGCGCACTATACAATGAGCAGTTCTTC. This translates into CASSPYLDSALYNEQFF.

V is TRBV5-1 and J is TRBJ2-6; no firm D call. From germline, CDR1 is SGHRS and CDR2 YFSETQ. Deletions cut 2 bases from V and 0 bases from J, with 3 bases between. CDR3 length: 14 residues. CDR3 residues: CASSFSSGANVLTF. For the CDR3, the DNA is TGCGCCAGCAGCTTTAGCTCTGGGGCCAACGTCCTGACTTTC.

The chain joins TRBV7-3 to TRBJ2-1, with a weak D call TRBD2 (5 bases). CDR1 and CDR2 from the germline V gene are SGHTA and FQGTGA. This CDR3 has 15 residues. V lost 3 bases and J lost 2, with 11 bases in between. CDR3: CASSLGGPTYNEQFF. CDR3 coding DNA: TGTGCCAGCAGCTTGGGCGGGCCAACCTACAATGAGCAGTTCTTC.

This chain uses TRBV5-1 with TRBJ2-2; 7 bases are a match to TRBD1. CDR1 is SGHRS and CDR2 is YFSETQ in the germline V gene. This CDR3 spans 15 amino acids. V lost 6 bases to trimming and J lost 4 bases; unmatched junction nucleotides: 9. In DNA form, the CDR3 reads TGCGCCAGCACCGGGGCAGGGGGTATCACCGGGGAGCTGTTTTTT. This translates into CASTGAGGITGELFF. Supplemented by reference TRBV5-1 and TRBJ2-2, the full variable domain reads KAGVTQTPRYLIKTRGQQVTLSCSPISGHRSVSWYQQTPGQGLQFLFEYFSETQRNKGNFPGRFSGRQFSNSRSEMNVSTLELGDSALYLCASTGAGGITGELFFGEGSRLTVL.

The chain couples TRBV27 to TRBJ1-1; 11 bases are a match to TRBD1. The CDR3 is 14 residues long. Trimming at V came to 6 bases and at J to 5 bases, leaving 5 bases not matched to a gene. CDR1 and CDR2 from the germline V gene are MNHEY and SMNVEV (reference sequence). The CDR3 spells CASRMDRGRTEAFF. CDR3 nucleotide sequence: TGTGCCAGCAGGATGGACAGGGGGCGAACTGAAGCTTTCTTT.

The chain couples TRBV30 to TRBJ2-1, with D perhaps matching TRBD1 (5 bases). Germline loops: CDR1 GTSNPN, CDR2 SVGIG (reference sequence). The CDR3 runs 14 residues. V shed 0 bases and J shed 5 bases, with 11 bases lying between them. The CDR3 nucleotides read TGTGCCTGGAGTGTGGCAGGGTGGGACAATGAGCAGTTCTTC. Translating it yields CAWSVAGWDNEQFF.

Only one count was recorded for this clone. V is TRBV7-3 and J is TRBJ1-2; tentative D call: TRBD1 (6 bases). This CDR3 is built from 13 residues. V shed 4 bases and J shed 8 bases, with 14 bases lying between them. Germline CDR1 is SGHTA and CDR2 is FQGTGA. CDR3 amino acids: CASSSLGGGGYTF. Here the CDR3 DNA reads TGTGCCAGCAGCTCTCTAGGGGGTGGCGGCTACACCTTC.

The chain has TRBV11-2 and TRBJ2-3; maybe TRBD1 (6 bases). Trimming removed 0 bases from V and 3 bases from J, with 10 bases in between. The germline CDR1 and CDR2 sequences are SGHAT and FQNNGV. This CDR3 contains 15 residues. The CDR3 loop reads CASSLDSRGTDTQYF. The CDR3 coding sequence is TGTGCCAGCAGCTTAGATTCCAGGGGAACAGATACGCAGTATTTT.

This rearrangement joins TRBV15 to TRBJ2-7, with D perhaps matching TRBD2 (5 bases). V was shortened by 1 base and J by 6 bases, with 13 bases between the two germline ends. This CDR3 region has 14 residues. CDR1 and CDR2 (germline): LNHNV, YYDKDF (reference sequence). DNA of the CDR3: TGTGCCACCAGCAGAGTGGCCACGAGCGGCGAGCAGTACTTC. It specifies CATSRVATSGEQYF. The full variable domain, completed using reference TRBV15 and TRBJ2-7, is DAMVIQNPRYQVTQFGKPVTLSCSQTLNHNVMYWYQQKSSQAPKLLFHYYDKDFNNEADTPDNFQSRRPNTSFCFLDIRSPGLGDTAMYLCATSRVATSGEQYFGPGTRLTVT.